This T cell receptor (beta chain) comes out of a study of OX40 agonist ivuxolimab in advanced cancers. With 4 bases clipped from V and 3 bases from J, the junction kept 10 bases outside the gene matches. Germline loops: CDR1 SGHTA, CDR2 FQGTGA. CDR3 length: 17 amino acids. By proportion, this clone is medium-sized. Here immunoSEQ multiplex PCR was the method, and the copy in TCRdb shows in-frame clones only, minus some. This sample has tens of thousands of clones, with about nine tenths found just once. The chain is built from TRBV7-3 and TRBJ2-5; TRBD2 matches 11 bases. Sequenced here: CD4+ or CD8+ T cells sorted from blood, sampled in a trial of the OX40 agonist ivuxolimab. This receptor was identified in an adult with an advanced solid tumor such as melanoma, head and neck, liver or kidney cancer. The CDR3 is CASSSRRSGLAEETQYF. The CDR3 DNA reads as TGTGCCAGCAGCTCACGTCGGTCGGGACTAGCGGAAGAGACCCAGTACTTC.